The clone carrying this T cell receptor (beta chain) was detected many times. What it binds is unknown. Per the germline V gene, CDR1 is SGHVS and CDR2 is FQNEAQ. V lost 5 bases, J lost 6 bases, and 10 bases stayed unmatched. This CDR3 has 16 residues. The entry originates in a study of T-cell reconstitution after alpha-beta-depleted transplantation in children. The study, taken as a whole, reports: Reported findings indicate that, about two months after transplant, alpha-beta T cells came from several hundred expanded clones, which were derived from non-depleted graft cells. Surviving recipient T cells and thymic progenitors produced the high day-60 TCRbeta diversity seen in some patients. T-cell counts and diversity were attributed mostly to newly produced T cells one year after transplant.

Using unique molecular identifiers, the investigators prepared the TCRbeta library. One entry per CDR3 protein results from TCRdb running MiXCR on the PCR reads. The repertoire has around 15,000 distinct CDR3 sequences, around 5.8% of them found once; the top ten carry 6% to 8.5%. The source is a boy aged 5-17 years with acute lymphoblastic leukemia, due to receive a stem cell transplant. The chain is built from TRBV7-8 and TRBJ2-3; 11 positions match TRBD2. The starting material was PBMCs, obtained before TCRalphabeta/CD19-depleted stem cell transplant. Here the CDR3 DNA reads TGTGCCAGCAGCCCCCCCACTAGCGGGAGTTTGGATACGCAGTATTTT. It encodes CASSPPTSGSLDTQYF.